The 18 T cell receptor beta chains below all came from one sample that was sequenced in a study of spatial heterogeneity in lung cancer (dated by TCRdb to between 2018 and 2021). Per the publication, the time point label means: sample taken at primary tumor resection. The library was obtained by 5' RACE. TCRdb records NextSeq 500 as the sequencer. In-frame beta chains were kept once TCRdb had trimmed the public reads at Q25 with fastp and called clones with MiXCR. Records with the same CDR3 protein are collapsed into one entry carrying the most frequent genes and DNA. In this sample the table shows approximately 66,000 distinct CDR3 sequences, approximately 6% of which occur a single time. The ten top clones hold roughly 15% of the sample. The sample consisted of PBMCs, taken at surgery. The receptors derive from a female donor with early-stage non-small cell lung cancer.

At least ten counts were recorded for this clonotype. The chain couples TRBV9 to TRBJ1-1, with no clear D. Deletions cut 6 bases from V and 1 base from J, with 13 bases between. The CDR3 spans 14 residues. Germline V CDR1 and CDR2: SGDLS, YYNGEE. The CDR3 spells CASKPPVGNTEAFF. CDR3 DNA sequence: TGTGCCAGCAAACCACCAGTGGGGAACACTGAAGCTTTCTTT.

This clonotype was recorded many times. This chain joins TRBV25-1 and TRBJ1-6, with a tentative D call TRBD1 (5 bases). The V end was cut by 6 bases, the J end by 10 bases, with 13 bases between. Germline CDR1 and CDR2: MGHDK and SYGVNS. The CDR3 sequence is 13 residues long. CDR3 in DNA: TGTGCCAGCAGAGAGATTGAGGGGTCACCCCTCCACTTT. This encodes CASREIEGSPLHF.

This clonotype was detected ten times or more. V usage is TRBV28 and J usage is TRBJ2-3, with D tentatively TRBD1 (5 bases). The germline V and J ends were trimmed by 1 base and 3 bases, with 11 bases remaining between them. CDR1 and CDR2 from the germline V gene are MDHEN and SYDVKM. This CDR3 is 15 amino acids long. Here the CDR3 reads CASSLLGRETDTQYF. CDR3 coding DNA: TGTGCCAGCAGTTTATTGGGCAGGGAAACAGATACGCAGTATTTT.

This clonotype was picked up many times. The chain couples TRBV28 to TRBJ1-4, with 7 bases aligning to TRBD1. This CDR3 spans 13 amino acids. Germline loops: CDR1 MDHEN, CDR2 SYDVKM. V dropped 2 bases and J dropped 15; count of bases not matched to a gene: 9. CDR3 in DNA: TGTGCCAGCAGTTTAATGGACAGGAGCGAAGTGTTTTTT. Residues: CASSLMDRSEVFF. Looking up the rest from reference TRBV28 and TRBJ1-4 gives the full variable domain: DVKVTQSSRYLVKRTGEKVFLECVQDMDHENMFWYRQDPGLGLRLIYFSYDVKMKEKGDIPEGYSVSREKKERFSLILESASTNQTSMYLCASSLMDRSEVFFGSGTQLSVL.

This clonotype was seen only a few times. J is TRBJ1-4 and V is TRBV15; weak D call: TRBD1 (5 bases). This CDR3 has 13 amino acids. V lost 2 bases and J lost 6, with 7 bases in between. The V gene's germline CDR1 is LNHNV and CDR2 YYDKDF (reference sequence). The CDR3 DNA reads as TGTGCCACCAGCAGACAGGGTTATGAAAAACTGTTTTTT. It is translated as CATSRQGYEKLFF.

This chain links TRBV29-1 with TRBJ2-2, with 7 positions matching TRBD2. With V trimmed by 3 bases and J by 4 bases, 8 bases remained unmatched. This CDR3 has 15 residues. Germline V gene data show CDR1 as SQVTM and CDR2 as ANQGSEA. The CDR3 DNA sequence: TGCAGCGTTGAGAACCGCCCGGGGGGCACCGGGGAGCTGTTTTTT. Amino acid sequence: CSVENRPGGTGELFF.

There are many counts of this clonotype. The gene calls are TRBV5-4 and TRBJ1-1, with TRBD1 as a possible D gene (6 bases). Germline V gene data show CDR1 as SGHNT and CDR2 as YYREEE (reference sequence). V lost 5 bases to trimming and J lost 5 bases, with 13 bases between them. CDR3 size: 13 residues. The CDR3, as DNA: TGTGCCAGCAGGCCCAGGGGAGGGACTGAAGCTTTCTTT. Amino acids: CASRPRGGTEAFF.

Ten or more counts support this clonotype. This chain uses TRBV9 with TRBJ2-1, with D possibly being TRBD1 or TRBD2 (5 bases each). The CDR3 loop spans 14 amino acids. Germline-derived CDR1 and CDR2 are SGDLS and YYNGEE. Trimming removed 4 bases from V and 0 bases from J, with 8 bases in between. CDR3 nucleotides: TGTGCCAGCAGCCCAGGGAGCTCCTACAATGAGCAGTTCTTC. The encoded protein is CASSPGSSYNEQFF.

This clonotype appeared many times. V and J are TRBV19 and TRBJ1-2, with 7 bases fitting TRBD1. Germline V lookup: CDR1 LNHDA, CDR2 SQIVND (reference sequence). The CDR3 is 12 residues long. After removal of 8 bases from V and 5 bases from J, the junction contained 5 bases not matched to a gene. The CDR3 protein is CASRDREYGYTF. In nucleotides, the CDR3 is TGTGCCAGTCGAGACAGGGAGTATGGCTACACCTTC.

There are many counts of this clonotype. This chain links TRBV20-1 with TRBJ1-1, with 7 bases matching TRBD1. V lost 7 bases and J lost 0; bases outside the gene matches: 8. The CDR3 has 14 amino acids. CDR1 is DFQATT, CDR2 SNEGSKA, per germline (reference sequence). The chain's CDR3 is CSVIKTGLNTEAFF. CDR3 bases: TGCAGTGTCATAAAGACAGGGTTGAACACTGAAGCTTTCTTT.

The V gene is TRBV7-3, the J gene TRBJ2-6; D may be TRBD1 or TRBD2 (5 bases each). Germline-derived CDR1 and CDR2 are SGHTA and FQGTGA. The CDR3 contains 15 residues. Trimming removed 5 bases at V and 4 bases at J, with 12 bases between. CDR3 bases: TGTGCCAGCAGCCCCGGAAGGGACGGGGCCAACGTCCTGACTTTC. As protein: CASSPGRDGANVLTF.

This clonotype was recorded many times. The chain uses TRBV28 and TRBJ2-7; weak D call: TRBD1 (7 bases). Germline-derived CDR1 and CDR2 are MDHEN and SYDVKM. The germline V and J ends were trimmed by 3 bases and 4 bases, with 19 bases remaining between them. The CDR3 loop spans 16 amino acids. The CDR3 region has the DNA TGTGCCAGCAGTTTCCCCCACAGGGGAGGTCGGTACGAGCAGTACTTC. It codes for CASSFPHRGGRYEQYF. Drawing the rest from reference TRBV28 and TRBJ2-7, the complete variable domain is DVKVTQSSRYLVKRTGEKVFLECVQDMDHENMFWYRQDPGLGLRLIYFSYDVKMKEKGDIPEGYSVSREKKERFSLILESASTNQTSMYLCASSFPHRGGRYEQYFGPGTRLTVT.

The chain joins TRBV12-3 or TRBV12-4 to TRBJ1-4; 7 bases map to TRBD1. J lost 6 bases, V lost 4 bases, and 5 bases had no gene match. This CDR3 spans 14 amino acids. The CDR3 loop reads CASSSGTAHEKLFF. The CDR3 region has the DNA TGTGCCAGCAGTTCCGGGACAGCCCATGAAAAACTGTTTTTT.

This clonotype was seen at least ten times. V and J are TRBV19 and TRBJ1-1, with TRBD1 as a possible D gene (6 bases). The CDR3 length is 11 residues. Germline V gives CDR1 LNHDA, CDR2 SQIVND (reference sequence). V lost 5 bases to trimming and J lost 6 bases, with 7 bases between them. Here the CDR3 reads CASSQGPEAFF. The DNA of the CDR3 is TGTGCCAGTAGTCAGGGGCCTGAAGCTTTCTTT.

In its sample, this clonotype was seen many times. V and J are TRBV11-3 and TRBJ1-3; D remains unclear. CDR3 length: 14 residues. Germline V gene sequence: CDR1 SGHNT, CDR2 YENEEA. V gave up 3 bases and J gave up 2 bases, with 8 bases separating them. CDR3: CASSLRAAGNTIYF. The CDR3 bases are TGTGCCAGCAGCTTGAGGGCAGCTGGAAACACCATATATTTT.

There are many counts of this clonotype. The chain uses TRBV14 and TRBJ2-3, with D uncertain. CDR3 length: 13 residues. Per germline, CDR1 SGHDN and CDR2 FVKESK. Trimming took off 0 bases at V and 4 bases at J, with 5 bases between the two ends. The CDR3, as DNA: TGTGCCAGCAGCCAAGAACGGTCAGATACGCAGTATTTT. It yields the protein CASSQERSDTQYF.

This chain joins TRBV6-5 and TRBJ2-1; 7 bases line up with TRBD2. CDR1 is MNHEY, CDR2 SVGAGI, per germline. The CDR3 sequence is 15 residues long. V dropped 6 bases and J dropped 3; count of bases not matched to a gene: 8. For the CDR3, the DNA is TGTGCCAGCAGCCGGGGGGACTACCGCTACAATGAGCAGTTCTTC. Translating gives CASSRGDYRYNEQFF.

This clonotype was observed many times. The rearrangement joins TRBV6-2 or TRBV6-3 to TRBJ1-2; TRBD1 might be the D (5 bases). The V and J ends lost 7 bases and 4 bases respectively, with 13 bases between them. Germline CDR1 and CDR2: MNHEY and SVGEGT. The CDR3 has 13 amino acids. The CDR3, as DNA: TGTGCCAGCACGAAGGACAAGTCCTATGGCTACACCTTC. As protein: CASTKDKSYGYTF.